This T cell receptor beta chain was sequenced for a study of radiation and T cells in renal cell carcinoma. Broader study findings: In blood, top tumor clones expanded by 2 weeks, shrinking by 4.

Time point defined: blood 2 weeks post-SBRT. Treatment specified: 15 Gy SBRT to primary tumor, nephrectomy 4 weeks later. Radiation-treated patients gave blood at baseline, week 2 and week 4. The patient's renal cell carcinoma had clear cell pathology. On this clone itself: Its antigen is undetermined.

Repertoires were generated with immunoSEQ multiplex PCR, while TCRdb's copy carries only in-frame clones and drops some. Of 150,000 or so clones detected, approximately 90% appear once; the ten largest clones hold 10% to 15%. The sequencing here drew on blood, taken from a patient whose treatment included radiotherapy and nephrectomy. The clonotype comes from a woman between 45 and 65 years old with renal cell carcinoma.

DNA for the CDR3: TGTGCCAGCAGCTTTGCCCCCGTGAACTATGGCTACACCTTC. This translates into CASSFAPVNYGYTF. The chain combines TRBV5-4 with TRBJ1-2, with D uncertain. The length of the CDR3 is 14 residues. Per the germline V gene, CDR1 is SGHNT and CDR2 is YYREEE (reference sequence). Trimming left V 2 bases short and J 2 bases short, with 10 bases between.